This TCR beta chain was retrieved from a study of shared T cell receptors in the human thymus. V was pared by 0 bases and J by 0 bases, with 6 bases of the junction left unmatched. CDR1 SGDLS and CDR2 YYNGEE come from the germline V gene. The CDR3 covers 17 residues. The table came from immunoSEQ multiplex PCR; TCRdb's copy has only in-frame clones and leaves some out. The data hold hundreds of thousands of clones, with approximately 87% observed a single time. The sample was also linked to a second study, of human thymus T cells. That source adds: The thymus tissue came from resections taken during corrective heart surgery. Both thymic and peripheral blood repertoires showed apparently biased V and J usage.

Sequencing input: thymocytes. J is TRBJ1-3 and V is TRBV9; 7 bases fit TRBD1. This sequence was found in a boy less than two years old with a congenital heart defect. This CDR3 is CASSVGTGAFSGNTIYF. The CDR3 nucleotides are TGTGCCAGCAGCGTAGGTACAGGGGCGTTCTCTGGAAACACCATATATTTT.